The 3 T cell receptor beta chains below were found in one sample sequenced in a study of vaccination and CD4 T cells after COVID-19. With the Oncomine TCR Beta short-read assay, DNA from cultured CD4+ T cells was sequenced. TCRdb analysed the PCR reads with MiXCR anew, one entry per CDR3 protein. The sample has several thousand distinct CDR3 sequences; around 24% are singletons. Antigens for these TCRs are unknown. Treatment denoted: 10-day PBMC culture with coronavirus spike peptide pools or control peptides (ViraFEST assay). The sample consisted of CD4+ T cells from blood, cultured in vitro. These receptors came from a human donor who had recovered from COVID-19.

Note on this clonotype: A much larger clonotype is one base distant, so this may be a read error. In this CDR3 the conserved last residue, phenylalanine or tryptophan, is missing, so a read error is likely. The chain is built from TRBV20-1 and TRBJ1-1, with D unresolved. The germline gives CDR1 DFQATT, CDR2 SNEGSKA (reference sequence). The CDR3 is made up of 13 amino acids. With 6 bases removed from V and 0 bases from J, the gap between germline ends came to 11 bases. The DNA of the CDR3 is TGCAGTGCCGCCGACGTCTTGAACACTGAAGCTTTCTCT. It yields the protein CSAADVLNTEAFS.

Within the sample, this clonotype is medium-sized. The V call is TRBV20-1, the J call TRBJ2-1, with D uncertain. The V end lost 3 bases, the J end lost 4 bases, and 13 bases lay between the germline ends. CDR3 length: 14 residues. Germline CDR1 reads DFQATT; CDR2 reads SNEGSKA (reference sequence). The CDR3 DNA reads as TGCAGTGCTAGTTTGTCTGCTGGGTACAATGAGCAGTTCTTC. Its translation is CSASLSAGYNEQFF.

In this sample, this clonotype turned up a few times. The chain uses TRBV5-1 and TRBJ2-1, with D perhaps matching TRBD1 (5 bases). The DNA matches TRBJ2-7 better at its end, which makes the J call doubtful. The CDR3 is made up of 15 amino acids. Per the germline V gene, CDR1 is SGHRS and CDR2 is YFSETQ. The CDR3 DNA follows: TGCGCCAGCAGCTTGGGCCAGGACACCCCTTACGAGCAGTACTTC. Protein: CASSLGQDTPYEQYF.